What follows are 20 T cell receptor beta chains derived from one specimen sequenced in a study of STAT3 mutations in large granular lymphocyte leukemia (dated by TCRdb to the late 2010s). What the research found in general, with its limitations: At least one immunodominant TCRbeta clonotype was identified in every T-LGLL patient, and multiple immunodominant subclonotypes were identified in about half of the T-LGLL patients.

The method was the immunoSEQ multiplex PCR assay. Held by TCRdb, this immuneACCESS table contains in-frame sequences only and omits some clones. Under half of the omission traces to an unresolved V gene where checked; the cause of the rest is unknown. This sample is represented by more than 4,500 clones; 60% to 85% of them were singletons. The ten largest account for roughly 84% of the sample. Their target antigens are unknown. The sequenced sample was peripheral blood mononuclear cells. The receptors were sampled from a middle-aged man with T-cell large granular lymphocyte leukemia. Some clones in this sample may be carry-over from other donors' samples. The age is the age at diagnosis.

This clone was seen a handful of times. CDR3 nucleotide sequence: TGTGCCAGCAGCAAATATTACTGGGCCCAGTACTTC. Encoded protein: CASSKYYWAQYF. This chain uses TRBV21-1 with TRBJ2-5. TRBV21-1 is labeled a pseudogene. The CDR3 runs to 12 residues.

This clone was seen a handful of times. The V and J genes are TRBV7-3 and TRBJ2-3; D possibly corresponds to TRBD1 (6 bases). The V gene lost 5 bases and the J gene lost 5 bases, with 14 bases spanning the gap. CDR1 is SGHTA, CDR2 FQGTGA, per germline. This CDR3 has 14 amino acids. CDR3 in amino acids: CASSRDNQVDTQYF. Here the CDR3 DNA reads TGTGCCAGCAGCCGGGACAACCAGGTAGATACGCAGTATTTT.

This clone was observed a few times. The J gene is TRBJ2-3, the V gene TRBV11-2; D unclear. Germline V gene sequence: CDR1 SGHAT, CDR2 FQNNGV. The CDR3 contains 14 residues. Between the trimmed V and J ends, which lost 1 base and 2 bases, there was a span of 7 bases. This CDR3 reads CASSLGGVTDTQYF. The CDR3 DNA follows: TGTGCCAGCAGCTTAGGAGGTGTCACAGATACGCAGTATTTT.

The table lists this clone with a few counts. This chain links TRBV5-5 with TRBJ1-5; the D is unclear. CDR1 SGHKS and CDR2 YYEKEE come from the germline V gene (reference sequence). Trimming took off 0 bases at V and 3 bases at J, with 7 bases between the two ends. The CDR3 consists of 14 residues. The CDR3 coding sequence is TGTGCCAGCAGCTTGGACCTATTCAATCAGCCCCAGCATTTT. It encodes CASSLDLFNQPQHF.

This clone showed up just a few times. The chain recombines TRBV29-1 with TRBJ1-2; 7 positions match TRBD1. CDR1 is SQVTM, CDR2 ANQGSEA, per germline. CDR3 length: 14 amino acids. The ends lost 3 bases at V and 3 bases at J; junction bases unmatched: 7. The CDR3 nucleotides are TGCAGCGTTGAGGGGACAGAGAGGGACTATGGCTACACCTTC. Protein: CSVEGTERDYGYTF.

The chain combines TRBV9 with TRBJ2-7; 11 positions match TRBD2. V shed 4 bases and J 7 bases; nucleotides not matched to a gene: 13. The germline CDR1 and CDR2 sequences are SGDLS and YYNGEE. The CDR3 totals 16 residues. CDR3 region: CASSWSGTSGPSEQYF. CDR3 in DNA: TGTGCCAGCAGCTGGAGCGGGACTAGCGGACCTTCTGAGCAGTACTTC.

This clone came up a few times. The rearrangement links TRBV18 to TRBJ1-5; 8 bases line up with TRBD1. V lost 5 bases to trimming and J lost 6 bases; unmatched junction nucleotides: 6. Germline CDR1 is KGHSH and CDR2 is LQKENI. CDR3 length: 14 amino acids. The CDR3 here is CASSTTGDAQPQHF. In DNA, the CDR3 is TGTGCCAGCTCAACGACAGGGGATGCTCAGCCCCAGCATTTT.

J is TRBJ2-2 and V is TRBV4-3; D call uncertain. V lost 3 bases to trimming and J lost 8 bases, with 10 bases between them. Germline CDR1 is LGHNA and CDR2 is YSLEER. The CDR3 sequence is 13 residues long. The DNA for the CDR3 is TGCGCCAGCAGCCACCAGATTGGGGGGGAGCTGTTTTTT. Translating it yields CASSHQIGGELFF.

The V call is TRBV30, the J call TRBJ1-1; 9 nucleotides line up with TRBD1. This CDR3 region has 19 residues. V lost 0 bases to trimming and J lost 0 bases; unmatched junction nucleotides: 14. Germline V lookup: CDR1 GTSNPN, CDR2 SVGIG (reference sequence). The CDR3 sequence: CAWSVLPWDRAYLNTEAFF. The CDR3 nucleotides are TGTGCCTGGAGTGTATTGCCCTGGGACAGGGCTTACCTGAACACTGAAGCTTTCTTT.

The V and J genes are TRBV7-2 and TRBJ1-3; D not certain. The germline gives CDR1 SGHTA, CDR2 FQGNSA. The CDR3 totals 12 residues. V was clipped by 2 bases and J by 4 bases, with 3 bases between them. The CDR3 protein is CASSLPGNTIYF. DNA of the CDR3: TGTGCCAGCAGCTTACCAGGAAACACCATATATTTT.

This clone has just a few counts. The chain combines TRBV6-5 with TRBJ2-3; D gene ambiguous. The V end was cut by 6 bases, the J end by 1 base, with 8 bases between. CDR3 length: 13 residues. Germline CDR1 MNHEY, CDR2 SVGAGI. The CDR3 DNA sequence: TGTGCCAGCAGCAGACCGGGCACAGATACGCAGTATTTT. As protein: CASSRPGTDTQYF.

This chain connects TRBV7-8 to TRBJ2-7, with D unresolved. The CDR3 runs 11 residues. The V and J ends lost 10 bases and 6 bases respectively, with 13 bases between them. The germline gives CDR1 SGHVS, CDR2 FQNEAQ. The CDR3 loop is CATADFREQYF. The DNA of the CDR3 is TGTGCCACCGCCGATTTTCGCGAGCAGTACTTC. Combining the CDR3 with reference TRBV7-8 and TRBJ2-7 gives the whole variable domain GAGVSQSPRYKVAKRGQDVALRCDPISGHVSLFWYQQALGQGPEFLTYFQNEAQLDKSGLPSDRFFAERPEGSVSTLKIQRTQQEDSAVYLCATADFREQYFGPGTRLTVT.

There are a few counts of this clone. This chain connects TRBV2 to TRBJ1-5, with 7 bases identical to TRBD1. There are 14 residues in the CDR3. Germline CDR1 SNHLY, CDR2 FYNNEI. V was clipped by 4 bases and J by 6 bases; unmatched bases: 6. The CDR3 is CASSGGGDSQPQHF. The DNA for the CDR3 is TGTGCCAGCAGTGGTGGGGGGGACAGTCAGCCCCAGCATTTT. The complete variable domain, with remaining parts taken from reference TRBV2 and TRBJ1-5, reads EPEVTQTPSHQVTQMGQEVILRCVPISNHLYFYWYRQILGQKVEFLVSFYNNEISEKSEIFDDQFSVERPDGSNFTLKIRSTKLEDSAMYFCASSGGGDSQPQHFGDGTRLSIL.

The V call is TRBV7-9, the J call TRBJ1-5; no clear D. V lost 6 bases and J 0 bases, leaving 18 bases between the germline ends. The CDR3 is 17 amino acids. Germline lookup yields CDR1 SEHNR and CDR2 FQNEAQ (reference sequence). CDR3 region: CASSYKGSSSSNQPQHF. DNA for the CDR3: TGTGCCAGCAGTTACAAGGGATCCAGCAGTAGCAATCAGCCCCAGCATTTT. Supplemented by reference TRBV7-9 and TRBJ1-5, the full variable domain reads DTGVSQNPRHKITKRGQNVTFRCDPISEHNRLYWYRQTLGQGPEFLTYFQNEAQLEKSRLLSDRFSAERPKGSFSTLEIQRTEQGDSAMYLCASSYKGSSSSNQPQHFGDGTRLSIL.

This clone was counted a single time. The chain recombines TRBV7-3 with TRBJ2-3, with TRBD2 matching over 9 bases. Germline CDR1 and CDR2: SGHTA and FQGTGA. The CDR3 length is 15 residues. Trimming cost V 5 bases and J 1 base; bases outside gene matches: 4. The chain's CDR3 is CASSERLAGTDTQYF. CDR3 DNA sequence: TGTGCCAGCAGCGAGAGACTAGCGGGCACAGATACGCAGTATTTT.

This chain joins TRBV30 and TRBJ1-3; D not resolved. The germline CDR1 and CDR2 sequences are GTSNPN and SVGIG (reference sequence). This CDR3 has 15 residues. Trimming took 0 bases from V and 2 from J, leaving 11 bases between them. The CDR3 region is CAWSVKGSTGNTIYF. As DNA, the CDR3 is TGTGCCTGGAGTGTGAAAGGGAGTACTGGAAACACCATATATTTT.

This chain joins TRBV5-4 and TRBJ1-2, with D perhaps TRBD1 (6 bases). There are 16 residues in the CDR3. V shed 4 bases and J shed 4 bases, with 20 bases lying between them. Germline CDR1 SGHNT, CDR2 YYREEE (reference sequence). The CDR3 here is CASSPEVGGGGYGYTF. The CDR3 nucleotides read TGTGCCAGCAGCCCGGAGGTAGGGGGAGGAGGCTATGGCTACACCTTC.

The CDR3 bases are TGTGCCAGCAGGGGGAGCGGGGCGTACAATGAGCAGTTCTTC. This sequence encodes CASRGSGAYNEQFF. V is TRBV6-5 and J is TRBJ2-1; 7 bases match TRBD2. There are 14 residues in the CDR3. With 6 bases clipped from V and 4 bases from J, the junction kept 6 bases outside the gene matches. CDR1 MNHEY and CDR2 SVGAGI come from the germline V gene.

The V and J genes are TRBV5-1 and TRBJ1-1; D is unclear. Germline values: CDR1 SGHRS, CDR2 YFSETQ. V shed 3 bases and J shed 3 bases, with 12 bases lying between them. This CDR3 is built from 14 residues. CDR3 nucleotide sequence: TGCGCCAGCAGCTCGCCGGGGATTTACACTGAAGCTTTCTTT. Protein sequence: CASSSPGIYTEAFF.

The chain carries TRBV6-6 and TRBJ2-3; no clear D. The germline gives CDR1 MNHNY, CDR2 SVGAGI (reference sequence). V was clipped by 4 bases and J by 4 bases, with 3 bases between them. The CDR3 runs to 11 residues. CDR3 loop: CASSSADTQYF. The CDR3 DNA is TGTGCCAGCAGTTCGGCAGATACGCAGTATTTT.